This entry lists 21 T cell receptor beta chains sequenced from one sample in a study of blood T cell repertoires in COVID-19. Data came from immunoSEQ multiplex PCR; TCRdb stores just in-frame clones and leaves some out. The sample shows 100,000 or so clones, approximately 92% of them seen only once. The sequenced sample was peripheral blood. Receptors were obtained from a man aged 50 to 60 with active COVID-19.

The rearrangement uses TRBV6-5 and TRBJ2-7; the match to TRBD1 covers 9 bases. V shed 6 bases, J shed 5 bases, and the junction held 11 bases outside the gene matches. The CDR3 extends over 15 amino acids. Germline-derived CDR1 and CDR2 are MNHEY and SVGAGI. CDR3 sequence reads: CASRWMGQGPNEQYF. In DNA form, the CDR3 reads TGTGCCAGCAGATGGATGGGACAGGGACCCAACGAGCAGTACTTC.

As DNA, the CDR3 is TGTGCCAGCAGTTACAGGGTAGGCTACACCTTC. This gives the protein CASSYRVGYTF. The chain uses TRBV28 and TRBJ1-2; tentative D call: TRBD1 (6 bases). The germline CDR1 and CDR2 sequences are MDHEN and SYDVKM. CDR3 length equals 11 residues. The germline V and J ends were trimmed by 4 bases and 8 bases, with 8 bases remaining between them.

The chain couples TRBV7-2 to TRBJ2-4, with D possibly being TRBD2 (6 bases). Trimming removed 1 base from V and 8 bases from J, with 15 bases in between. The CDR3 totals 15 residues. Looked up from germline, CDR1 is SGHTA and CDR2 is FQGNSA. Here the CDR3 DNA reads TGTGCCAGCAGCTTAGAGGGAGGCAGGAGGGACATTCAGTACTTC. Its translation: CASSLEGGRRDIQYF.

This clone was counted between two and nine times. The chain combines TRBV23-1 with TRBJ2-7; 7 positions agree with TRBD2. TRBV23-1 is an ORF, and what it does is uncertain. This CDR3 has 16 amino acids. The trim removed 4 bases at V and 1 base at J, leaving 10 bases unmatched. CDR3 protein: CASSPIGGEGSYEQYF. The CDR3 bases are TGCGCCAGCAGTCCCATAGGAGGGGAGGGGTCCTACGAGCAGTACTTC.

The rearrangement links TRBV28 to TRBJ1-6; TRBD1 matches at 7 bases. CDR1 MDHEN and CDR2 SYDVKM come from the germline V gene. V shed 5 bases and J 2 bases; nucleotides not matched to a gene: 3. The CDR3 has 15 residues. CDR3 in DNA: TGTGCCAGCAGTCGCAGGGGGGCCTATAATTCACCCCTCCACTTT. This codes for CASSRRGAYNSPLHF.

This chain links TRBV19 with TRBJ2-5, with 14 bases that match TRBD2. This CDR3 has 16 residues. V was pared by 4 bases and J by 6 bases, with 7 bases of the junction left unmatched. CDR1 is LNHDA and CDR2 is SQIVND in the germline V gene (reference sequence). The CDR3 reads CASSRGTSGRGQTQYF. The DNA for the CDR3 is TGTGCCAGTAGTAGAGGGACTAGCGGGAGAGGGCAGACCCAGTACTTC.

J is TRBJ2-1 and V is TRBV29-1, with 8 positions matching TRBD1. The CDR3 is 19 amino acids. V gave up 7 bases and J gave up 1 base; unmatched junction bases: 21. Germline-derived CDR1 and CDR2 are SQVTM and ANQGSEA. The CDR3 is CSAWIGRGRVGRSYNEQFF. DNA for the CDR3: TGCAGCGCCTGGATCGGCAGGGGGCGAGTGGGTCGGTCCTACAATGAGCAGTTCTTC.

The DNA for the CDR3 is TGTGCCAGCAGTTTGGTAGGGGGTAGGACTGAAGCTTTCTTT. Translating gives CASSLVGGRTEAFF. This sequence joins TRBV28 and TRBJ1-1, with D perhaps TRBD1 (6 bases). The V gene's germline CDR1 is MDHEN and CDR2 SYDVKM. V was trimmed by 3 bases and J by 5 bases, leaving 13 bases between them. The CDR3 contains 14 residues.

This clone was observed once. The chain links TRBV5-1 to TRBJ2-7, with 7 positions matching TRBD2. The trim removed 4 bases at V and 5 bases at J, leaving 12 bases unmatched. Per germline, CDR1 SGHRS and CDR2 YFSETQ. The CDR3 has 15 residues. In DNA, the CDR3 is TGCGCCAGCAGCACAAGGACTAGAAATCTGAACGAGCAGTACTTC. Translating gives CASSTRTRNLNEQYF. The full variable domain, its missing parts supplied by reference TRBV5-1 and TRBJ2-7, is KAGVTQTPRYLIKTRGQQVTLSCSPISGHRSVSWYQQTPGQGLQFLFEYFSETQRNKGNFPGRFSGRQFSNSRSEMNVSTLELGDSALYLCASSTRTRNLNEQYFGPGTRLTVT.

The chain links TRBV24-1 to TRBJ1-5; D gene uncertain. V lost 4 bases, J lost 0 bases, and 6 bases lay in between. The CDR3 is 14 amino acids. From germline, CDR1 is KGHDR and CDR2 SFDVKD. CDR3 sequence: CATSDLYSNQPQHF. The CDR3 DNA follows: TGTGCCACCAGTGACCTATATAGCAATCAGCCCCAGCATTTT.

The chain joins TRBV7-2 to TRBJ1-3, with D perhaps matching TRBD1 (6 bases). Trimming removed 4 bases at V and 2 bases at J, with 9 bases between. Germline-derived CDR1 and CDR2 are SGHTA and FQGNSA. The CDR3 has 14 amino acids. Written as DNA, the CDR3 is TGTGCCAGCAGCTCTAACAGGGCTGGAAACACCATATATTTT. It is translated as CASSSNRAGNTIYF.

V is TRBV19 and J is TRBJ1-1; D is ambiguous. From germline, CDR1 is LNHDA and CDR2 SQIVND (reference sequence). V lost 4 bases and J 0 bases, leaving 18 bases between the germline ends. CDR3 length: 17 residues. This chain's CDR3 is CASSTPDTRRLNTEAFF. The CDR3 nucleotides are TGTGCCAGTAGTACCCCAGACACCCGGCGACTGAACACTGAAGCTTTCTTT.

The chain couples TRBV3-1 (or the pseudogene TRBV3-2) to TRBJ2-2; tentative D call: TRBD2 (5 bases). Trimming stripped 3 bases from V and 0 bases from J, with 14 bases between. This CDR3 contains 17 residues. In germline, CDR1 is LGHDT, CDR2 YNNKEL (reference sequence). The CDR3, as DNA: TGTGCCAGCAGCCAGAAGCTGAGCGGCCCGAACACCGGGGAGCTGTTTTTT. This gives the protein CASSQKLSGPNTGELFF.

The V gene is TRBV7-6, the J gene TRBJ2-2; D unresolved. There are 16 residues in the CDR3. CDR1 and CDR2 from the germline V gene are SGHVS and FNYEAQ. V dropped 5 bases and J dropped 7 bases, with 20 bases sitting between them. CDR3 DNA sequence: TGTGCCAGCAGCCCCTTCCTAGTCGGGTCGGACGGGGAGCTGTTTTTT. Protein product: CASSPFLVGSDGELFF.

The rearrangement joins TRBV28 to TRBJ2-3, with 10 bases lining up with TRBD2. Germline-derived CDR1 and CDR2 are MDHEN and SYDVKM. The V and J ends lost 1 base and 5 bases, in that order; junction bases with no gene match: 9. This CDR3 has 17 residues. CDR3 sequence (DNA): TGTGCCAGCAGTTTATCGGCTAGCGGGAGTTTGGGAGATACGCAGTATTTT. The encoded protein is CASSLSASGSLGDTQYF.

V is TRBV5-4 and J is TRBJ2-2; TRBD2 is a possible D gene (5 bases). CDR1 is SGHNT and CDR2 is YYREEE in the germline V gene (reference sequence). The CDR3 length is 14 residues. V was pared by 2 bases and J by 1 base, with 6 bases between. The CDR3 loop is CASSFAGNTGELFF. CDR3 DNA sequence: TGTGCCAGCAGCTTTGCGGGGAACACCGGGGAGCTGTTTTTT.

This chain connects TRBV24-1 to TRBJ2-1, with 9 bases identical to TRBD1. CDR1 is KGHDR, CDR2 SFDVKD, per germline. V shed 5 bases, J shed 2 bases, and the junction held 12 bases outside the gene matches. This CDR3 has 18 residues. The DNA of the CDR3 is TGTGCCACCAGTGTTGGGACAGGGTTCACCGTGACCTACAATGAGCAGTTCTTC. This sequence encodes CATSVGTGFTVTYNEQFF.

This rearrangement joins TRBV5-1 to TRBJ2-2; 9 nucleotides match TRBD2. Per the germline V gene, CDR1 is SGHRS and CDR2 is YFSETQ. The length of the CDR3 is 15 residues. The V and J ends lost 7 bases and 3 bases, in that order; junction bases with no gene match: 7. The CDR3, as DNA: TGCGCCAGCTCCTCGGGACTAGCATACACCGGGGAGCTGTTTTTT. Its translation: CASSSGLAYTGELFF.

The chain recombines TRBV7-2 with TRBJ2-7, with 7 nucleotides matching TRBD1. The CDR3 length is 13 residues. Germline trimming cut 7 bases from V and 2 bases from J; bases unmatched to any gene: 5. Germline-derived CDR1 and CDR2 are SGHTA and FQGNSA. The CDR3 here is CASTHGTAYEQYF. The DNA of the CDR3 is TGTGCCAGCACCCATGGGACAGCCTACGAGCAGTACTTC.

The CDR3 here is CSVEGVTGTGSSYEQYF. CDR3 bases: TGCAGCGTTGAAGGGGTGACCGGGACAGGGAGCTCCTACGAGCAGTACTTC. This chain links TRBV29-1 with TRBJ2-7, with TRBD1 matching 9 bases. The CDR3 extends over 17 amino acids. V lost 1 base, J lost 0 bases, and 10 bases stayed unmatched. Germline CDR1 is SQVTM and CDR2 is ANQGSEA.

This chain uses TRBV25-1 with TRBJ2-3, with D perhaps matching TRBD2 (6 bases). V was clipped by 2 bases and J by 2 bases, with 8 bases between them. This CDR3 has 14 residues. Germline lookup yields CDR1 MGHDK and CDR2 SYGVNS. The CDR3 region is CASSEAGNTDTQYF. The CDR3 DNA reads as TGTGCCAGCAGTGAAGCGGGAAACACAGATACGCAGTATTTT.